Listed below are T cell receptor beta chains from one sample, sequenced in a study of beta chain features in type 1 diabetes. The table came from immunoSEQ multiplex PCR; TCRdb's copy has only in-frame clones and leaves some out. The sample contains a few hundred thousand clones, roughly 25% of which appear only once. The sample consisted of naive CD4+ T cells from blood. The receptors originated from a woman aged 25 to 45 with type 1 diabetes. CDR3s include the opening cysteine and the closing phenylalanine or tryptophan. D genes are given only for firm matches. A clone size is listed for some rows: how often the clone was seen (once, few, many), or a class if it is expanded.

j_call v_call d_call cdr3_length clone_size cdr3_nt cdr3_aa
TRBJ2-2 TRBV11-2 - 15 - TGTGCCAGCAGCTCGGACAGATTGAACACCGGGGAGCTGTTTTTT CASSSDRLNTGELFF
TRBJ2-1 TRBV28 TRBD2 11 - TGTGCCAGCGGGGCTAGCGGCGAGCAGTTCTTC CASGASGEQFF
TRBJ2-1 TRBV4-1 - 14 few TGCGCCAGCAGCCAAGATCTACCATACAATGAGCAGTTCTTC CASSQDLPYNEQFF
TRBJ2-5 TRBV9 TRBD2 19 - TGTGCCAGCAGCGTAGAGCCCGGGACTAGGGGTGTTGGGCCCCAGACCCAGTACTTC CASSVEPGTRGVGPQTQYF
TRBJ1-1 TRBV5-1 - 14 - TGCGCCAGCAGCTCGACAGCCATGAACACTGAAGCTTTCTTT CASSSTAMNTEAFF
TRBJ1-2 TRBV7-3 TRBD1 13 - TGTGCCAGCAGTCCGGGACAGAGCTATGGCTACACCTTC CASSPGQSYGYTF
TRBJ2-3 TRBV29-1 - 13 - TGCAGCGTTGAAGTCGGTGGCACAGATACGCAGTATTTT CSVEVGGTDTQYF
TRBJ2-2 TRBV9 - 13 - TGTGCCAGCAGCGGGGCAAACACCGGGGAGCTGTTTTTT CASSGANTGELFF
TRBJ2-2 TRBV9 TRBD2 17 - TGTGCCAGCAGCAGGGGACTAGCGGGACCGAACACCGGGGAGCTGTTTTTT CASSRGLAGPNTGELFF
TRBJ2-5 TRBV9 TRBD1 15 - TGTGCCAGCAGCGTAGAGGGGACAGGGGAAGAGACCCAGTACTTC CASSVEGTGEETQYF
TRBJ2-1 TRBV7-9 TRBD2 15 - TGTGCCAGCAGCCTCGGACTAGCGGGAACTAATGAGCAGTTCTTC CASSLGLAGTNEQFF
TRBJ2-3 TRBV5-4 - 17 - TGTGCCAGCAGCTCCCCCCCTGGACAGCGGAGCACAGATACGCAGTATTTT CASSSPPGQRSTDTQYF
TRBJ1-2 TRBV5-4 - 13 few TGTGCCAGCAGCTCCCCGGGGAGAGATGGCTACACCTTC CASSSPGRDGYTF
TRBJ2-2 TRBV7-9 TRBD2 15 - TGTGCCAGCAGCTTAGGGACTAGCGGTACCGGGGAGCTGTTTTTT CASSLGTSGTGELFF
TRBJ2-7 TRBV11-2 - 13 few TGTGCCAGCAGCTTAGCAGCGGTCCACGAGCAGTACTTC CASSLAAVHEQYF
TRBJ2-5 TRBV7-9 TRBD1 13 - TGTGCCAGCAGCCAACAGGGGATAGAGACCCAGTACTTC CASSQQGIETQYF
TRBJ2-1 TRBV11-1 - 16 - TGTGCCAGCTCTCCCCTTTGGGGGGTCTCCTACAATGAGCAGTTCTTC CASSPLWGVSYNEQFF
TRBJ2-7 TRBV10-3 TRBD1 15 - TGTGCCATCAGTGAGGGCCGGGGACAGTTCTACGAGCAGTACTTC CAISEGRGQFYEQYF
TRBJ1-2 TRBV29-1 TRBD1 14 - TGCAGCGTTGGAAGACAGGGGTCTCTTTATGGCTACACCTTC CSVGRQGSLYGYTF
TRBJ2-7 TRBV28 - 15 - TGTGCCAGCAGTTTATTGGGGGAGGCCCCCTTCGAGCAGTACTTC CASSLLGEAPFEQYF
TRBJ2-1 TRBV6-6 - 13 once TGTGCCAGCAGCCGTTACAGCTACAATGAGCAGTTCTTC CASSRYSYNEQFF
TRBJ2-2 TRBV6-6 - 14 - TGTGCCAGCAGCCCCTTCGGGGGAGGAAGAGAGCTGTTTTTT CASSPFGGGRELFF
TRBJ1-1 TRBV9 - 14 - TGTGCCAGCAGCGTAGCAAGGACACCCATTGAAGCTTTCTTT CASSVARTPIEAFF
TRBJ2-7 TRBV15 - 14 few TGTGCCACCAGCACAGGACTTAGCTCCTACGAGCAGTACTTC CATSTGLSSYEQYF
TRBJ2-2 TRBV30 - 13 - TGTGCCGGGATGGCCAGGGGAACCGGGGAGCTGTTTTTT CAGMARGTGELFF
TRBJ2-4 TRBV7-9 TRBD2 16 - TGTGCCAGGCTACTAGCGGGAGGGCCTGCCAAAAACATTCAGTACTTC CARLLAGGPAKNIQYF
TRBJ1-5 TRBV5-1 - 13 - TGCGCCAGCAGCTTGGACAGTCATCAGCCCCAGCATTTT CASSLDSHQPQHF
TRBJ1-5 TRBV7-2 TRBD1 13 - TGTGCCAGCAGCACGGACAGGGATCAGCCCCAGCATTTT CASSTDRDQPQHF